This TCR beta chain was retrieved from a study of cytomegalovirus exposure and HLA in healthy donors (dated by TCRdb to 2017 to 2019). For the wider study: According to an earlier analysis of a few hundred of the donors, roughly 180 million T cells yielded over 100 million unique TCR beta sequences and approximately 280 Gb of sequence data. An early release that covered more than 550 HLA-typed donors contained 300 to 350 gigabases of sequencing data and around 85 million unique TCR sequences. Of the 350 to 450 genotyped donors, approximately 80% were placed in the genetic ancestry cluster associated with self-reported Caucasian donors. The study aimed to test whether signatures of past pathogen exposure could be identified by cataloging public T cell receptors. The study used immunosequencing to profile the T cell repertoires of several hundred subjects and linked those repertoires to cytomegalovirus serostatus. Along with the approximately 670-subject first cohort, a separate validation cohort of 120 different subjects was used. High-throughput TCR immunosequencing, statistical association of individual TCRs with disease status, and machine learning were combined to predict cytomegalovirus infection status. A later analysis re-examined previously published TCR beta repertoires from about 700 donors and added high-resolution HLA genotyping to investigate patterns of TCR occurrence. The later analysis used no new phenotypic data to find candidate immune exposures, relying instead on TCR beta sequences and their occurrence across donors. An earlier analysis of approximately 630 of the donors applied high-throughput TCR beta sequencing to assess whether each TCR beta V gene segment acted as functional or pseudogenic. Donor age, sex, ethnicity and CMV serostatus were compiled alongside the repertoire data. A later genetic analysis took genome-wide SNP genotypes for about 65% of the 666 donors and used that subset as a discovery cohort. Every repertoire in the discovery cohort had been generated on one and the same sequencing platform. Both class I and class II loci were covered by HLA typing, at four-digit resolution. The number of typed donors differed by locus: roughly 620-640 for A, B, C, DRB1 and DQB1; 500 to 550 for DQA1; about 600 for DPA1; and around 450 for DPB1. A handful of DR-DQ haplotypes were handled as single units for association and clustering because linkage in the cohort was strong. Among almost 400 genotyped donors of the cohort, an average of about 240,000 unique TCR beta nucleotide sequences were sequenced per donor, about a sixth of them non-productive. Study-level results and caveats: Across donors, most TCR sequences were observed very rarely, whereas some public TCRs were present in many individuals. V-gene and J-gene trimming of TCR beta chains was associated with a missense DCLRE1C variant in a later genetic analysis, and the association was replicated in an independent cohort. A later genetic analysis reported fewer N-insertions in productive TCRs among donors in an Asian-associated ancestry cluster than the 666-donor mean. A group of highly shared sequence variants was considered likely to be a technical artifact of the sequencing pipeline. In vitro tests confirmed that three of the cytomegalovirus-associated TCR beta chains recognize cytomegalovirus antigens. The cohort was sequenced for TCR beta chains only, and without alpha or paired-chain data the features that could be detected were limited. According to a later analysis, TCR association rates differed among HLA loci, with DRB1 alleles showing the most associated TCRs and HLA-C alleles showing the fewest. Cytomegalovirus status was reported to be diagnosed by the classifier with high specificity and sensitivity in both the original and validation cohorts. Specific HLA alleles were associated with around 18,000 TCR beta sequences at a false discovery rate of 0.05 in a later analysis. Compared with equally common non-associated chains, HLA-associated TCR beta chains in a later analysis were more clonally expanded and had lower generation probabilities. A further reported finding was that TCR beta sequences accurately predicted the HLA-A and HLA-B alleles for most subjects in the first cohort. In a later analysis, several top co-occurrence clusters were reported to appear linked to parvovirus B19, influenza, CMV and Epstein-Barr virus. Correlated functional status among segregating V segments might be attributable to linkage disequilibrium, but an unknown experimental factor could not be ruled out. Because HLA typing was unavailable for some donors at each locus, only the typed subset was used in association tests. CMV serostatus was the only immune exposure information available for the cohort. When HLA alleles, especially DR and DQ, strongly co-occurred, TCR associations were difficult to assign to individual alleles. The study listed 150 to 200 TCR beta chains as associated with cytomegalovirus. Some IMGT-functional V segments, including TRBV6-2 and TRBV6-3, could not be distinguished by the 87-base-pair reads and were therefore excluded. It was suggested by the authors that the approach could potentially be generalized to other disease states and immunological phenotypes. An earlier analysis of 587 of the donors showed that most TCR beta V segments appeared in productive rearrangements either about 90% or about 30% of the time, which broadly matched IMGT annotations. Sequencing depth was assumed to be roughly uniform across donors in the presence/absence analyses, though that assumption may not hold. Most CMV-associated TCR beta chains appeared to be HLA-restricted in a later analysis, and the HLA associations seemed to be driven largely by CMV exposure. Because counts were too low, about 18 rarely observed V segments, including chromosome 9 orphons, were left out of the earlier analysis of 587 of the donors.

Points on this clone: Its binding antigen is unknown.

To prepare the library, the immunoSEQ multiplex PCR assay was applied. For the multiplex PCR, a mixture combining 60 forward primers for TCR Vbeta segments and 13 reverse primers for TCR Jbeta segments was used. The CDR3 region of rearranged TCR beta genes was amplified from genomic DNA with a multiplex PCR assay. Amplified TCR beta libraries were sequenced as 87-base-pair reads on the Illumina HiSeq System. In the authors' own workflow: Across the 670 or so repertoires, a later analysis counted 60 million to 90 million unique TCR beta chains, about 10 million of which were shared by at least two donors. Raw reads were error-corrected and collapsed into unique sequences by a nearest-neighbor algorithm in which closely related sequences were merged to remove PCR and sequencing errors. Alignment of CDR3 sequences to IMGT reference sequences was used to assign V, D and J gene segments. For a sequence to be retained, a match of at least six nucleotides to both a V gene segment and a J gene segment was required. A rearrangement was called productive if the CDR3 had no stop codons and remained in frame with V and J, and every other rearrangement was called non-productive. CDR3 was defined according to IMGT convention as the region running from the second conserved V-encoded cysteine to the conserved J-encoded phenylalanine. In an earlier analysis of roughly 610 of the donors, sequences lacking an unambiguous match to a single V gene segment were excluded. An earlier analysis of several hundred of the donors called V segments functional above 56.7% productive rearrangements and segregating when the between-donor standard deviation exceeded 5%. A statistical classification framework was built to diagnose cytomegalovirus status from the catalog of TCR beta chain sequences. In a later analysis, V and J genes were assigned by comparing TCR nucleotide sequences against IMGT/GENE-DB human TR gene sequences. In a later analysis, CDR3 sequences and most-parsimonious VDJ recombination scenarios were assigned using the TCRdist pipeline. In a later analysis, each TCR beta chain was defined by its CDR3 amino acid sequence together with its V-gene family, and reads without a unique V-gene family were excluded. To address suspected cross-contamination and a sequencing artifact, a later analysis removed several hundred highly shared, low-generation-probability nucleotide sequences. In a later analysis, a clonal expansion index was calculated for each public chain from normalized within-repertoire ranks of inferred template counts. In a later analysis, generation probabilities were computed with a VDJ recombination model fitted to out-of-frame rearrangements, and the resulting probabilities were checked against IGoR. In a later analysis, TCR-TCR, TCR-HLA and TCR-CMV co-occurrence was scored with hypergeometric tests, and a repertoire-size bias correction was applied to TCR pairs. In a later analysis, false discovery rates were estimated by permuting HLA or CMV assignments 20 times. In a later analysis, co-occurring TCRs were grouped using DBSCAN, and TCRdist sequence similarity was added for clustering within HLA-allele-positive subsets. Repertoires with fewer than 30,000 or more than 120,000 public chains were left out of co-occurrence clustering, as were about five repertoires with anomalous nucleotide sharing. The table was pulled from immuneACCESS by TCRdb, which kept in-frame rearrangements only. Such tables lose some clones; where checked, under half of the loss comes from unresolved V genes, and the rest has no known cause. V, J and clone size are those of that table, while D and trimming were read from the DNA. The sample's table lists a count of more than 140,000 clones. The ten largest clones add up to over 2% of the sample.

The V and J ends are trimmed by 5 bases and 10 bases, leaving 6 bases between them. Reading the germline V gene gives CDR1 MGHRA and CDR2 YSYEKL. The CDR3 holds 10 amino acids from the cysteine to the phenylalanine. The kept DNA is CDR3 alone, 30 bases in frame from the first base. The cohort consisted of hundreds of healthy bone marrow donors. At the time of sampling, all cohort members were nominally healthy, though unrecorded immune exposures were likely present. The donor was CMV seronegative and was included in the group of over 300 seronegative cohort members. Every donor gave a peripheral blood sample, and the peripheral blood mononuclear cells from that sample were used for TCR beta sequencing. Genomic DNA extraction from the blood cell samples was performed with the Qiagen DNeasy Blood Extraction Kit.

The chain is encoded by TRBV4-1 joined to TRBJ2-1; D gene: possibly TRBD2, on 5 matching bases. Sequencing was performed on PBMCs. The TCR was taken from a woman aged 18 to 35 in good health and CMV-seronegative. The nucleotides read TGCGCCAGCAGCGGGAGCGAGCAGTTCTTC. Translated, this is CASSGSEQFF.